These 32 T cell receptor beta chains came from one sample sequenced in a study of blood T cell repertoires in COVID-19. Sequenced by immunoSEQ multiplex PCR; TCRdb stores in-frame clones only, minus some. The sample includes approximately 60,000 clones, roughly four fifths seen only once; the top ten take about 15%. The sequenced sample was peripheral blood. The origin of the receptors is an elderly man with acute or convalescent COVID-19.

V and J are TRBV5-5 and TRBJ2-1, with D perhaps matching TRBD1 (5 bases). Germline values: CDR1 SGHKS, CDR2 YYEKEE (reference sequence). The CDR3 runs 12 residues. The germline V and J ends were trimmed by 2 bases and 8 bases, with 8 bases remaining between them. CDR3 residues: CASSLGAHEQFF. CDR3 nucleotide sequence: TGTGCCAGCAGCTTAGGGGCTCATGAGCAGTTCTTC.

DNA of the CDR3: TGCGCCAGCAGCACGACCTCGTGGACAGGCTCTTACAATGAGCAGTTCTTC. This gives the protein CASSTTSWTGSYNEQFF. The chain couples TRBV5-1 to TRBJ2-1, with 7 bases identical to TRBD1. CDR3 length: 17 amino acids. Germline lookup yields CDR1 SGHRS and CDR2 YFSETQ. V was pared by 4 bases and J by 4 bases, with 14 bases of the junction left unmatched. Full variable domain (missing parts from reference TRBV5-1 and TRBJ2-1): KAGVTQTPRYLIKTRGQQVTLSCSPISGHRSVSWYQQTPGQGLQFLFEYFSETQRNKGNFPGRFSGRQFSNSRSEMNVSTLELGDSALYLCASSTTSWTGSYNEQFFGPGTRLTVL.

This rearrangement joins TRBV5-6 to TRBJ1-3; 7 bases are a match to TRBD1. The CDR3 is 19 amino acids. Germline values: CDR1 SGHDT, CDR2 YYEEEE. Unmatched junction bases numbered 15, after V lost 3 bases and J lost 0 bases. The CDR3 loop is CASSSRTGGSLFSGNTIYF. DNA for the CDR3: TGTGCCAGCAGCTCCCGGACAGGTGGGAGCCTTTTCTCTGGAAACACCATATATTTT.

The genes are TRBV5-1 and TRBJ1-1, with TRBD1 matching 7 bases. J lost 0 bases, V lost 6 bases, and 5 bases had no gene match. CDR1 is SGHRS, CDR2 YFSETQ, per germline. CDR3 size: 14 residues. The CDR3 DNA follows: TGCGCCAGCACCCGACAGGGACTGAACACTGAAGCTTTCTTT. Translated, it gives CASTRQGLNTEAFF.

Points on this clone: Other DNA variants within this sample encode the same CDR3. The chain uses TRBV18 and TRBJ2-5, with a tentative D call TRBD1 (6 bases). V lost 3 bases, J lost 2 bases, and 7 bases lay in between. Germline-derived CDR1 and CDR2 are KGHSH and LQKENI. The CDR3 length is 13 residues. In nucleotides, the CDR3 is TGTGCCAGCTCACCCGGACAGCAAGAGACCCAGTACTTC. Its translation: CASSPGQQETQYF.

This chain's CDR3 is CASSWRGQGIYEQFF. The CDR3 bases are TGCGCCAGCAGCTGGCGGGGACAGGGAATCTATGAGCAGTTCTTC. V is TRBV4-1 and J is TRBJ2-1; 9 bases are a match to TRBD1. V was pared by 5 bases and J by 8 bases, with 10 bases of the junction left unmatched. The CDR3 is 15 amino acids. The germline gives CDR1 MGHRA, CDR2 YSYEKL.

The CDR3 reads CASSDMSYEQYF. In DNA, the CDR3 is TGTGCCAGCAGCGACATGTCCTACGAGCAGTACTTC. This rearrangement joins TRBV12-3 or TRBV12-4 to TRBJ2-7; D call uncertain. The CDR3 is 12 residues long. The V gene lost 6 bases and the J gene lost 1 base, with 7 bases spanning the gap.

The J gene is TRBJ1-5, the V gene TRBV19; the D gene is possibly TRBD1 (6 bases). The CDR3 extends over 15 amino acids. V was clipped by 3 bases and J by 4 bases, with 13 bases between them. CDR1 is LNHDA, CDR2 SQIVND, per germline (reference sequence). The CDR3 DNA is TGTGCCAGTAGTATTTTCCAGGGGATTAATCAGCCCCAGCATTTT. Its protein product is CASSIFQGINQPQHF.

This chain uses TRBV2 with TRBJ2-3; 9 bases line up with TRBD2. V shed 4 bases and J 1 base; nucleotides not matched to a gene: 3. The CDR3 has 15 amino acids. Germline V gene data show CDR1 as SNHLY and CDR2 as FYNNEI. This CDR3 reads CASSVERGGTDTQYF. In DNA, the CDR3 is TGTGCCAGCAGTGTGGAGCGGGGGGGCACAGATACGCAGTATTTT. Filled out from reference TRBV2 and TRBJ2-3, the complete variable domain reads EPEVTQTPSHQVTQMGQEVILRCVPISNHLYFYWYRQILGQKVEFLVSFYNNEISEKSEIFDDQFSVERPDGSNFTLKIRSTKLEDSAMYFCASSVERGGTDTQYFGPGTRLTVL.

In its sample, this clone was seen once. The genes are TRBV7-9 and TRBJ2-2; 7 nucleotides match TRBD1. CDR1 and CDR2 (germline): SEHNR, FQNEAQ (reference sequence). Germline trimming cut 6 bases from V and 3 bases from J; bases unmatched to any gene: 7. This CDR3 has 15 residues. The CDR3 spells CASRYDRAYTGELFF. As DNA, the CDR3 is TGTGCCAGCAGATATGACAGGGCCTACACCGGGGAGCTGTTTTTT.

The chain has TRBV11-3 and TRBJ2-3; 10 bases are a match to TRBD2. This CDR3 contains 17 residues. J gave up 2 bases and V 4 bases, and 9 bases lay outside the gene matches. Germline CDR1 and CDR2: SGHNT and YENEEA. The CDR3 DNA reads as TGTGCCAGCAGCTCCCTGGGTAGCGGGGGGTACACAGATACGCAGTATTTT. It specifies CASSSLGSGGYTDTQYF.

In nucleotides, the CDR3 is TGTGCCACCAGTGATGCGGGTTATGAGCAGTTCTTC. Its protein is CATSDAGYEQFF. The chain combines TRBV24-1 with TRBJ2-1; D possibly corresponds to TRBD2 (5 bases). V lost 3 bases to trimming and J lost 8 bases, with 7 bases between them. In germline, CDR1 is KGHDR, CDR2 SFDVKD. This CDR3 comprises 12 residues.

The chain is built from TRBV6-5 and TRBJ2-3; D is perhaps TRBD2 (5 bases). V lost 5 bases and J lost 0, with 12 bases in between. The CDR3 has 15 amino acids. Germline CDR1 and CDR2: MNHEY and SVGAGI. CDR3 region: CASSPREMSTDTQYF. CDR3 nucleotide sequence: TGTGCCAGCAGTCCCCGGGAAATGAGCACAGATACGCAGTATTTT.

The chain links TRBV29-1 to TRBJ1-2; TRBD1 agrees at 7 bases. V was clipped by 6 bases and J by 0 bases; unmatched bases: 10. This CDR3 contains 15 residues. CDR1 is SQVTM and CDR2 is ANQGSEA in the germline V gene. CDR3 DNA: TGCAGCGTCGGGACAGCGTATTCAGCTAACTATGGCTACACCTTC. It yields the protein CSVGTAYSANYGYTF.

The rearrangement joins TRBV9 to TRBJ2-5; the match to TRBD1 covers 10 bases. CDR1 is SGDLS, CDR2 YYNGEE, per germline. This CDR3 region has 16 residues. J gave up 5 bases and V 3 bases, and 10 bases lay outside the gene matches. The CDR3 spells CASSAIQTGGGETQYF. The CDR3 coding sequence is TGTGCCAGCAGCGCGATCCAGACAGGGGGCGGGGAGACCCAGTACTTC. Variable domain in full (rest from reference TRBV9 and TRBJ2-5): DSGVTQTPKHLITATGQRVTLRCSPRSGDLSVYWYQQSLDQGLQFLIQYYNGEERAKGNILERFSAQQFPDLHSELNLSSLELGDSALYFCASSAIQTGGGETQYFGPGTRLLVL.

This clone came up a few times. The chain links TRBV7-2 to TRBJ1-3; D call uncertain. V was trimmed by 1 base and J by 7 bases, leaving 11 bases between them. This CDR3 is built from 14 residues. CDR1 is SGHTA, CDR2 FQGNSA, per germline. The CDR3 DNA is TGTGCCAGCAGCTTAGGCGTTGGCGGGAACACCATATATTTT. Translation gives CASSLGVGGNTIYF.

With regard to this clone: The sample holds other DNA sequences that translate to the same CDR3. The chain carries TRBV3-1 (or the pseudogene TRBV3-2) and TRBJ1-3, with a weak D call TRBD1 (5 bases). The CDR3 is 15 residues long. Trimming took off 0 bases at V and 0 bases at J, with 6 bases between the two ends. The germline CDR1 and CDR2 sequences are LGHDT and YNNKEL (reference sequence). DNA of the CDR3: TGTGCCAGCAGCCAAGACAGGGTCTCTGGAAACACCATATATTTT. This codes for CASSQDRVSGNTIYF.

This clone was picked up a small number of times. The rearrangement links TRBV6-5 to TRBJ1-1, with D tentatively TRBD1 (5 bases). The CDR3 runs 13 residues. CDR1 MNHEY and CDR2 SVGAGI come from the germline V gene. The ends were cut back, 7 bases at V and 6 bases at J, with 15 bases in the middle. This CDR3 is CASIPGLVAEAFF. CDR3 nucleotides: TGTGCCAGCATCCCAGGGTTGGTAGCTGAAGCTTTCTTT.

This sequence joins TRBV18 and TRBJ2-5; 7 bases match TRBD1. V shed 4 bases and J 3 bases; nucleotides not matched to a gene: 2. The CDR3 contains 13 residues. Germline V gives CDR1 KGHSH, CDR2 LQKENI. CDR3 amino acids: CASSQGGEETQYF. DNA for the CDR3: TGTGCCAGCTCACAAGGGGGCGAAGAGACCCAGTACTTC.

The chain uses TRBV6-5 and TRBJ1-2; 11 nucleotides align to TRBD1. Germline-derived CDR1 and CDR2 are MNHEY and SVGAGI. V gave up 2 bases and J gave up 7 bases; unmatched junction bases: 3. The CDR3 length is 14 residues. CDR3 in amino acids: CASSYPGQGGGYTF. The CDR3, as DNA: TGTGCCAGCAGTTACCCGGGACAGGGGGGTGGCTACACCTTC.

The chain joins TRBV5-4 to TRBJ1-6; 8 positions agree with TRBD1. Per the germline V gene, CDR1 is SGHNT and CDR2 is YYREEE (reference sequence). V was clipped by 4 bases and J by 6 bases; unmatched bases: 9. This CDR3 has 16 residues. The CDR3 region is CASSIPDRGFNSPLHF. In DNA form, the CDR3 reads TGTGCCAGCAGCATCCCTGACAGGGGCTTTAATTCACCCCTCCACTTT.

V is TRBV27 and J is TRBJ2-6; weak D call: TRBD1 (6 bases). V lost 5 bases, J lost 0 bases, and 11 bases lay in between. CDR1 and CDR2 (germline): MNHEY, SMNVEV (reference sequence). This CDR3 has 16 amino acids. The CDR3 spells CASSRQVLSGANVLTF. In nucleotides, the CDR3 is TGTGCCAGCAGTAGACAGGTCCTCTCTGGGGCCAACGTCCTGACTTTC.

V is TRBV15 and J is TRBJ2-7; 8 bases are a match to TRBD1. This CDR3 has 15 residues. CDR1 LNHNV and CDR2 YYDKDF come from the germline V gene (reference sequence). J gave up 0 bases and V 5 bases, and 6 bases lay outside the gene matches. This chain's CDR3 is CATSANRGNSYEQYF. The CDR3 DNA reads TGTGCCACCAGCGCCAACAGGGGGAACTCCTACGAGCAGTACTTC. Full variable domain (rest looked up from reference TRBV15 and TRBJ2-7): DAMVIQNPRYQVTQFGKPVTLSCSQTLNHNVMYWYQQKSSQAPKLLFHYYDKDFNNEADTPDNFQSRRPNTSFCFLDIRSPGLGDTAMYLCATSANRGNSYEQYFGPGTRLTVT.

The chain carries TRBV5-1 and TRBJ2-2, with 9 bases lining up with TRBD1. V was pared by 5 bases and J by 5 bases, with 13 bases of the junction left unmatched. Germline V gene data show CDR1 as SGHRS and CDR2 as YFSETQ. This CDR3 has 17 amino acids. This chain's CDR3 is CASSFMGGTGLTGELFF. In DNA form, the CDR3 reads TGCGCCAGCAGTTTTATGGGCGGGACAGGGTTGACCGGGGAGCTGTTTTTT.

Regarding this clone: Germline is not matched at one junction end, which may reflect a read error. The chain is built from TRBV3-1 (or the pseudogene TRBV3-2) and TRBJ2-7, with a possible D match to TRBD1 (6 bases). Germline V lookup: CDR1 LGHDT, CDR2 YNNKEL (reference sequence). This CDR3 contains 12 residues. The CDR3 sequence is CACRGPPTKQYF. CDR3 DNA: TGTGCCTGCAGGGGCCCCCCTACGAAGCAGTACTTC.

Worth noting for this clone: The sample has other DNA sequences that encode this CDR3 too. This sequence joins TRBV6-5 and TRBJ1-1; tentatively, D is TRBD1 (5 bases). Germline V gives CDR1 MNHEY, CDR2 SVGAGI. V lost 0 bases and J lost 1, with 9 bases in between. The length of the CDR3 is 15 residues. This CDR3 reads CASSYSGRGNTEAFF. The CDR3 DNA follows: TGTGCCAGCAGTTACTCAGGAAGGGGGAACACTGAAGCTTTCTTT.

The chain combines TRBV5-1 with TRBJ2-5; no clear D. Trimming shortened V by 4 bases and J by 1 base, and 14 bases separated the two germline ends. Germline values: CDR1 SGHRS, CDR2 YFSETQ. This CDR3 spans 15 amino acids. CDR3 sequence: CASSLGSALQETQYF. CDR3 DNA: TGCGCCAGCAGCCTGGGAAGTGCACTCCAAGAGACCCAGTACTTC.

The chain links TRBV3-1 (or the pseudogene TRBV3-2) to TRBJ1-2; the D is unclear. V lost 3 bases to trimming and J lost 2 bases, with 16 bases between them. The CDR3 runs 16 residues. The germline CDR1 and CDR2 sequences are LGHDT and YNNKEL (reference sequence). The CDR3: CASSQGSDGGNYGYTF. In DNA form, the CDR3 reads TGTGCCAGCAGCCAGGGTTCGGACGGAGGGAACTATGGCTACACCTTC.

The chain links TRBV19 to TRBJ1-1; D not certain. The V gene lost 0 bases and the J gene lost 10 bases, with 15 bases spanning the gap. The germline V gene has CDR1 LNHDA and CDR2 SQIVND (reference sequence). This CDR3 has 14 amino acids. The CDR3 DNA reads TGTGCCAGTAGTATAGAGGGAGTCCGAAGTGGAGCTTTCTTT. Translation: CASSIEGVRSGAFF.

This sequence joins TRBV6-1 and TRBJ1-1; 7 bases match TRBD1. The J segment lost 0 bases and the V segment lost 4 bases, leaving 8 bases of the junction unmatched. This CDR3 has 16 amino acids. Germline CDR1 MNHNS, CDR2 SASEGT. CDR3 in amino acids: CASSVRGDPMNTEAFF. The CDR3 coding sequence is TGTGCCAGCAGTGTCAGGGGGGACCCGATGAACACTGAAGCTTTCTTT.

J is TRBJ1-4 and V is TRBV5-5; the D is unclear. Trimming removed 0 bases from V and 3 bases from J, with 12 bases in between. Germline V gene lookup returns CDR1 SGHKS and CDR2 YYEKEE (reference sequence). The CDR3 runs 16 residues. CDR3 nucleotides: TGTGCCAGCAGCTTGGAGGTCGGGTGGGCTAATGAAAAACTGTTTTTT. It translates to CASSLEVGWANEKLFF.

This clone was detected only a few times. This chain connects TRBV5-1 to TRBJ1-2; 9 bases match TRBD1. The germline V gene encodes CDR1 SGHRS and CDR2 YFSETQ. This CDR3 has 14 amino acids. The CDR3 DNA sequence: TGCCCCCGCAGCACGACAGGGGGGGTATATGGCTACACCTTC. This sequence encodes CPRSTTGGVYGYTF.